Listed below are T cell receptor beta chains from one sample, sequenced in a study of cytomegalovirus exposure and HLA in healthy donors. TCRdb's copy holds only in-frame clones and misses some; the assay was immunoSEQ multiplex PCR. This table has about 200,000 clones, roughly nine tenths appearing once. Input material: PBMCs. The receptors stem from a boy under 10 years old in good health and CMV-seronegative. Both conserved end residues are part of each CDR3. A D gene is named only where the DNA matches it firmly. Clone size is not always given. Where it is, it says once, few, many or a class for expanded clones.

TGTGCCATCAGTGAATCCAGGGGGGACATTCAGTACTTC	CAISESRGDIQYF	TRBV10-3	TRBJ2-4	NA	13	NA
TGTGCCTGGAACTCCGATAGCAATCAGCCCCAGCATTTT	CAWNSDSNQPQHF	TRBV30	TRBJ1-5	NA	13	NA
TGTGCCAGCAGTTTCGGGACAGGGGGCGTTCAGCCCCAGCATTTT	CASSFGTGGVQPQHF	TRBV28	TRBJ1-5	TRBD1	15	NA
TGTGCCAGCCGCCCGTCGGGACAGGGAAACACTGAAGCTTTCTTT	CASRPSGQGNTEAFF	TRBV28	TRBJ1-1	TRBD1	15	NA
TGCGCCAGCAGCCCAAACAGGGCCTACGAGCAGTACTTC	CASSPNRAYEQYF	TRBV4-1	TRBJ2-7	NA	13	once
TGTGCCAGCAGCGAAAGCGGGGGCCTCCCCTACAATGAGCAGTTCTTC	CASSESGGLPYNEQFF	TRBV7-2	TRBJ2-1	TRBD2	16	NA
TGCAGCGTCGGGACAGGGGGCTTGAATGAGCAGTTCTTC	CSVGTGGLNEQFF	TRBV29-1	TRBJ2-1	TRBD1	13	NA
TGTGCCAGCAGTTCGGGACTAGGAGGCGCCGGGGAGCTGTTTTTT	CASSSGLGGAGELFF	TRBV27	TRBJ2-2	TRBD2	15	NA
TGTGCCAGCAGCGAGGCCGGGACAGGGGGAAGCAATGAGCAGTTCTTC	CASSEAGTGGSNEQFF	TRBV7-2	TRBJ2-1	TRBD1	16	NA
TGTGCCAGCAGTTTATTTACAGGGAGCAATCAGCCCCAGCATTTT	CASSLFTGSNQPQHF	TRBV27	TRBJ1-5	NA	15	NA
TGTGCCAGCAGGGTCGGGGGAAGCACTGAAGCTTTCTTT	CASRVGGSTEAFF	TRBV28	TRBJ1-1	NA	13	NA
TGTGCCAGCATCCCTAGCGGTGTCACCTCCGAGCAGTACTTC	CASIPSGVTSEQYF	TRBV2	TRBJ2-7	TRBD2	14	NA
TGTGCCAGCAGCTTAGGGCTCGGGCAGGGCCTAAGCAATCAGCCCCAGCATTTT	CASSLGLGQGLSNQPQHF	TRBV7-9	TRBJ1-5	NA	18	NA
TGTGCCAGCGGAGGACTAAGCACAGATACGCAGTATTTT	CASGGLSTDTQYF	TRBV14	TRBJ2-3	NA	13	NA
TGCGCCAGCAGTGAGTCTTGGAGGGCTCAGCCCCAGCATTTT	CASSESWRAQPQHF	TRBV10-2	TRBJ1-5	NA	14	NA
TGTGCCAGCAGCTCCGGGCCGACTAGCGGGAGTCCCTACAATGAGCAGTTCTTC	CASSSGPTSGSPYNEQFF	TRBV7-3	TRBJ2-1	TRBD2	18	NA